This T cell receptor (beta chain) was sequenced during a study of response to subunit inactivated influenza vaccine. Study-wide results and caveats: Seasonal influenza vaccination, on each occasion, was suggested by the authors to recruit few new T cells.

Note on this clonotype: Its target is not known.

The CDR3 is 14 residues long. J gave up 9 bases and V 5 bases, and 5 bases lay outside the gene matches. From germline, CDR1 is SGHTA and CDR2 FQGNSA. Each CDR3 protein gets one entry after TCRdb re-called the RT-PCR reads with MiXCR. Of about 780,000 distinct CDR3 sequences in the sample, 18% were seen once. This TCR was sampled from a man in his fifties who received an inactivated influenza vaccine. The chain links TRBV7-2 to TRBJ1-6, with TRBD1 matching over 9 bases. Sequencing used PBMCs from blood, obtained 4 to 6 days after vaccination. As DNA, the CDR3 is TGTGCCAGCAGCCGGGACAGGGTTCGTTCACCCCTCCACTTT. Translated, it gives CASSRDRVRSPLHF.